This T cell receptor (beta chain) was sequenced for a study of shared clonotypes between healthy human individuals. Whole-study findings and limits: Among several donors, 4.5% to 5.5% of naive CD4 clonotypes were found in common. Naive subsets tended to show greater estimated richness than memory subsets.

Unmatched junction bases numbered 7, after V lost 6 bases and J lost 2 bases. The CDR3 contains 15 residues. The germline V gene encodes CDR1 MDHEN and CDR2 SYDVKM. The donor population consisted of healthy HIV-negative adults with no recent acute infections or vaccinations. Every subset's genomic DNA went evenly onto several immunoSEQ plates. Measured with immunoSEQ multiplex PCR; TCRdb has only the in-frame clones, and not every one. The table records 2 million to 3 million clones, 80% to 95% of them present only once. A note on this clone: Its target is unknown.

The sequencing input was naive CD4+ T cells from PBMCs. The subset here: CD45RA+ positively selected. The chain links TRBV28 to TRBJ2-1; 7 positions agree with TRBD1. This clonotype was obtained from a man between 18 and 29 years old in good health. Some clones in this sample may be carry-over from other donors' samples. CDR3 bases: TGTGCCAGCAGCAATTCCGGGACAGCCTACAATGAGCAGTTCTTC. Its translation is CASSNSGTAYNEQFF.